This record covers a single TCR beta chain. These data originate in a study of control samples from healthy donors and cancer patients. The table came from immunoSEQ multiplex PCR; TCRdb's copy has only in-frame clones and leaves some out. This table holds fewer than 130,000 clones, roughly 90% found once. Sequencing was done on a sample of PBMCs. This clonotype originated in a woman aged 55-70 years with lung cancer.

CDR3 nucleotides: TGTGCCAGCACCGTGAACACCGGGGAGCTGTTTTTT. Encoded protein: CASTVNTGELFF. The V and J genes are TRBV2 and TRBJ2-2; D not resolved. The CDR3 spans 12 residues. The V and J ends lost 7 bases and 1 base respectively, with 4 bases between them. From germline, CDR1 is SNHLY and CDR2 FYNNEI.